Listed here are 10 T cell receptor beta chains from one sample, sequenced in a study of OX40 agonist ivuxolimab in advanced cancers. The data were produced by immunoSEQ multiplex PCR, yet TCRdb's version contains in-frame clones alone and is incomplete. The table includes around 100,000 clones, around 89% detected once. Material: CD4+ or CD8+ T cells sorted from blood, obtained in a trial of the OX40 agonist ivuxolimab. Every receptor here comes from an adult with an advanced solid tumor such as melanoma, head and neck, liver or kidney cancer.

This clone was counted a single time. The chain uses TRBV15 and TRBJ2-6; no clear D. Germline lookup yields CDR1 LNHNV and CDR2 YYDKDF (reference sequence). V lost 1 base and J 6 bases, leaving 7 bases between the germline ends. There are 14 residues in the CDR3. This CDR3 reads CATSRGGTANVLTF. The CDR3, as DNA: TGTGCCACCAGCAGAGGCGGTACGGCCAACGTCCTGACTTTC.

CDR3 sequence: CASSVGSGRALGTDTQYF. CDR3 in DNA: TGTGCCAGCAGCGTAGGAAGCGGGAGGGCCCTCGGGACAGATACGCAGTATTTT. The J gene is TRBJ2-3, the V gene TRBV9, with 10 nucleotides matching TRBD2. V was pared by 0 bases and J by 3 bases, with 10 bases of the junction left unmatched. Germline loops: CDR1 SGDLS, CDR2 YYNGEE. CDR3 length equals 18 residues.

In its sample, this clone was seen once. V and J are TRBV7-3 and TRBJ2-7, with a tentative D call TRBD2 (6 bases). The CDR3 totals 14 residues. Trimming removed 2 bases from V and 6 bases from J, with 14 bases in between. The germline V gene has CDR1 SGHTA and CDR2 FQGTGA. CDR3 sequence: CASSLVGRAGEQYF. In DNA form, the CDR3 reads TGTGCCAGCAGCTTAGTGGGCCGAGCGGGCGAGCAGTACTTC.

The rearrangement uses TRBV7-8 and TRBJ2-2, with 9 positions matching TRBD1. CDR3 length equals 14 residues. Per the germline V gene, CDR1 is SGHVS and CDR2 is FQNEAQ. Trimming removed 5 bases from V and 4 bases from J; junction bases left unmatched: 2. The CDR3 loop is CASSRDRATGELFF. The CDR3 coding sequence is TGTGCCAGCAGCCGGGACAGGGCCACCGGGGAGCTGTTTTTT.

The gene calls are TRBV5-1 and TRBJ1-6; D remains ambiguous. The CDR3 extends over 14 amino acids. Trimming left V 4 bases short and J 10 bases short, with 15 bases between. Germline CDR1 SGHRS, CDR2 YFSETQ. CDR3 loop: CASSPAGTRSPLHF. CDR3 in DNA: TGCGCCAGCAGCCCTGCGGGAACGAGATCACCCCTCCACTTT.

The chain employs TRBV5-1 and TRBJ2-2; 11 bases fit TRBD1. CDR3 size: 16 residues. Germline CDR1 and CDR2: SGHRS and YFSETQ. Unmatched junction bases numbered 2, after V lost 4 bases and J lost 0 bases. The CDR3 bases are TGCGCCAGCAGCACGGGACAGGGGGCGAACACCGGGGAGCTGTTTTTT. This sequence encodes CASSTGQGANTGELFF.

This clone has a single count. The chain carries TRBV19 and TRBJ2-1; D might be TRBD1 or TRBD2, each matching 6 bases. V shed 8 bases and J shed 0 bases, with 11 bases lying between them. Germline V gene data show CDR1 as LNHDA and CDR2 as SQIVND (reference sequence). The CDR3 is made up of 14 amino acids. The CDR3 region is CASGGGISYNEQFF. CDR3 coding DNA: TGTGCCAGTGGAGGGGGGATCTCCTACAATGAGCAGTTCTTC.

V and J are TRBV19 and TRBJ2-6; no reliable D call. The CDR3 consists of 17 residues. V lost 9 bases and J lost 0, with 18 bases in between. The germline V gene has CDR1 LNHDA and CDR2 SQIVND (reference sequence). In DNA form, the CDR3 reads TGTGCCAGCTCCAAGTTGGTCCCCGGCTCTGGGGCCAACGTCCTGACTTTC. Residues: CASSKLVPGSGANVLTF.

This chain links TRBV19 with TRBJ2-1; 7 nucleotides align to TRBD2. Germline V lookup: CDR1 LNHDA, CDR2 SQIVND (reference sequence). The CDR3 spans 14 residues. Trimming took 5 bases from V and 5 from J; bases not matched to a gene: 6. The CDR3 region has the DNA TGTGCCAGTAGTGCGGGAGAGGAGAACAATGAGCAGTTCTTC. As protein: CASSAGEENNEQFF.

The V call is TRBV30, the J call TRBJ1-2; 7 nucleotides agree with TRBD1. Trimming cost V 4 bases and J 10 bases; bases outside gene matches: 9. The CDR3 is made up of 12 amino acids. Germline loops: CDR1 GTSNPN, CDR2 SVGIG (reference sequence). CDR3 DNA sequence: TGTGCCTGGAACCTTGGGACAGCCCACTACACCTTC. Translating gives CAWNLGTAHYTF.